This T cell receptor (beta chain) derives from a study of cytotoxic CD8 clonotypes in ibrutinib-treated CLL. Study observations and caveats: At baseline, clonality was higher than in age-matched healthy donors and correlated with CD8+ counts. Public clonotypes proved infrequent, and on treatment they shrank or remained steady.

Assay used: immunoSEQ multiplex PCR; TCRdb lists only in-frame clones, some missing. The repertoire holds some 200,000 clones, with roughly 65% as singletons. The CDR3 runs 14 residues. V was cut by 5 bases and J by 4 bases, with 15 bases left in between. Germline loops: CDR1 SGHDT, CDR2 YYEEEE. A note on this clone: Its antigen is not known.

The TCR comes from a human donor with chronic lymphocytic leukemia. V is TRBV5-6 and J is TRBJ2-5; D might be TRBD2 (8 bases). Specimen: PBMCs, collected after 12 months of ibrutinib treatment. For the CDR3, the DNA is TGTGCCAGCAGACGGGAGGGGGCCGGAGAGACCCAGTACTTC. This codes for CASRREGAGETQYF.